What follows is one T cell receptor (beta chain) and its context. The data derive from a study of cytomegalovirus exposure and HLA in healthy donors. Overall study context: Of the donors genotyped, about 390 in all, 81% fell in the Caucasian-associated ancestry cluster.

Primers for the PCR totalled 60 Vbeta and 13 Jbeta. The method was immunoSEQ multiplex PCR; TCRdb's version includes in-frame clones alone and lacks a portion of them. The sample lists approximately 150,000 clones, around 83% seen once, with around 4.1% in the top ten. The germline V gene encodes CDR1 SEHNR and CDR2 FQNEAQ (reference sequence). This CDR3 is 14 amino acids long. The V end lost 5 bases, the J end lost 8 bases, and 15 bases lay between the germline ends. This TCR was sampled from a man over 45 in good health and CMV-seropositive. V is TRBV7-9 and J is TRBJ1-4; TRBD1 might be the D (5 bases). The specimen was PBMCs. CDR3 region: CASSLPRAGEKLFF. In DNA form, the CDR3 reads TGTGCCAGCAGCCTACCCAGGGCAGGAGAAAAACTGTTTTTT.